This T cell receptor beta chain emerged from a study of blood T cell repertoires in COVID-19. Residents of around 24 US areas, aged roughly 18 to 90 years, made up the participants. Participant-reported clinical history was the basis for cohort assignment. The recovered donors of Cohort 3 showed two negative PCRs, clearance, or symptom resolution. Sequencing used immunoSEQ multiplex PCR; TCRdb keeps in-frame clones, though not all of them. The data hold approximately 200,000 clones, with around 87% observed a single time. The germline gives CDR1 MNHEY, CDR2 SMNVEV (reference sequence). This CDR3 has 18 residues. V trimming: 6 bases; J trimming: 4 bases; junction bases outside the gene matches: 20.

This TCR was recovered from a woman in her 30s who had recovered from COVID-19. The sample comprised PBMCs or T cells enriched from blood (not recorded which). The V call is TRBV27, the J call TRBJ2-7; 8 bases line up with TRBD1. The CDR3 coding sequence is TGTGCCAGCAGGCCCACCAGCTCAAACAGGGGGATGGGGTACGAGCAGTACTTC. Translation: CASRPTSSNRGMGYEQYF.